The 22 T cell receptor beta chains given below trace back to one sample, sequenced in a study of tumor-infiltrating lymphocytes in primary liver carcinoma listed by TCRdb under 2017. TCRdb shows the sequencer as Illumina HiSeq 2500. Starting from approximately 500 ng total RNA, TCRbeta-specific cDNA was produced by reverse transcription with a constant-region primer and ProtoScript II reverse transcriptase. Construction of the TCRbeta libraries relied on three nested rounds of multiplex PCR, following a slightly modified ARM-PCR procedure. Multiplex TRBV1-TRBV30 forward primers and a Cbeta reverse primer were used in the first two PCR rounds, each of which was run for around 10 cycles. In-frame beta chains were kept once TCRdb had trimmed the public reads at Q25 with fastp and called clones with MiXCR. Each entry merges the rows of one CDR3 protein and shows their most common DNA and genes. This sample has approximately 330,000 distinct CDR3 sequences in its table, and less than 70% of those were observed once. About 6% of the sample goes to the ten largest clones.

RNA from unsorted whole blood was extracted with TRIzol reagent, and germline DNA was obtained with the DNeasy Blood & Tissue kit. Sequencing was carried out using peripheral blood. These receptors originate from a man aged 40-49 years with primary liver carcinoma and hepatitis B virus infection.

Regarding this clonotype: This may come from a read error, since a much larger clone is one base off. The genes are TRBV10-3 and TRBJ1-2, with D tentatively TRBD1 (5 bases). Germline CDR1 reads ENHRY; CDR2 reads SYGVKD. The CDR3 covers 14 residues. Trimming shortened V by 2 bases and J by 4 bases, and 11 bases separated the two germline ends. The CDR3 DNA follows: TGTGCCATCAGTGAGGGTCAGGGAGCCTATGGCTACACCTTC. Translation gives CAISEGQGAYGYTF.

Of note for this clonotype: A read error may account for a junction end that differs from germline. The V call is TRBV4-1, the J call TRBJ2-7; the D gene is possibly TRBD2 (6 bases). The length of the CDR3 is 14 residues. Per the germline V gene, CDR1 is MGHRA and CDR2 is YSYEKL. The CDR3 DNA sequence: TGCGCCAGCAGCCAAGACAAGGGACTTTACGAGGAGTACTTC. It yields the protein CASSQDKGLYEEYF.

This rearrangement joins TRBV28 to TRBJ2-7; no clear D gene. This CDR3 contains 15 residues. Germline lookup yields CDR1 MDHEN and CDR2 SYDVKM. V lost 3 bases to trimming and J lost 3 bases, with 15 bases between them. CDR3 residues: CASSFRSRIGYEQYF. The DNA of the CDR3 is TGTGCCAGCAGTTTCCGGTCCCGCATTGGCTACGAGCAGTACTTC.

The J gene is TRBJ1-6, the V gene TRBV11-1, with 10 bases identical to TRBD1. Germline-derived CDR1 and CDR2 are SGHAT and FQDESV (reference sequence). The CDR3 has 14 residues. With V trimmed by 8 bases and J by 9 bases, 7 bases remained unmatched. As DNA, the CDR3 is TGTGCCAGCCCAGGAGACAGGGGGCGTTCACCCCTCCACTTT. Translating it yields CASPGDRGRSPLHF.

Notes on this clonotype: A read error is possible here, since a much larger clone lies one base away. This chain connects TRBV10-3 to TRBJ2-3, with D perhaps assigned TRBD1 or TRBD2 (5 bases each). The CDR3 length is 17 residues. Per germline, CDR1 ENHRY and CDR2 SYGVKD. V lost 0 bases, J lost 2 bases, and 15 bases lay in between. The CDR3 DNA sequence: TGTGCCATCAGTGAGTCAATGAGGGGCCTCGCCACAGATACGCAGTATTTT. It codes for CAISESMRGLATDTQYF.

The chain employs TRBV6-2 or TRBV6-3 and TRBJ2-2; 11 bases fit TRBD2. This CDR3 is built from 18 residues. In germline, CDR1 is MNHEY, CDR2 SVGEGT. J gave up 7 bases and V 2 bases, and 12 bases lay outside the gene matches. The CDR3 bases are TGTGCCAGCAGTTACCCCAAACTAGCGGGAGTGGCGGACGGGGAGCTGTTTTTT. As protein: CASSYPKLAGVADGELFF.

This clonotype has a count of ten or more. The rearrangement uses TRBV29-1 and TRBJ2-1; D perhaps matches TRBD1 (5 bases). Germline assignment: CDR1 SQVTM and CDR2 ANQGSEA. V gave up 3 bases and J gave up 10 bases, with 13 bases separating them. There are 12 residues in the CDR3. CDR3: CSVDPWGREQFF. DNA of the CDR3: TGCAGCGTTGATCCCTGGGGCAGGGAGCAGTTCTTC.

This clonotype was recorded many times. The V and J genes are TRBV28 and TRBJ2-4, with D possibly TRBD2 on 5 matching bases. Trimming pared 3 bases from V and 0 bases from J, leaving 9 bases between. CDR3 length: 15 residues. Germline lookup yields CDR1 MDHEN and CDR2 SYDVKM. The CDR3, as DNA: TGTGCCAGCAGTTTTCCGACTATAGCCAAAAACATTCAGTACTTC. Translation: CASSFPTIAKNIQYF.

This chain joins TRBV6-2 or TRBV6-3 and TRBJ2-3; possibly TRBD1 or TRBD2 for D (5 bases each). This CDR3 is built from 15 residues. V lost 5 bases to trimming and J lost 2 bases, with 14 bases between them. Germline-derived CDR1 and CDR2 are MNHEY and SVGEGT. The CDR3 nucleotides read TGTGCCAGCAGTCTGGGACCAGCTGTCACAGATACGCAGTATTTT. Protein sequence: CASSLGPAVTDTQYF.

Comments on this clonotype: One end of the junction varies from germline; a read error may be responsible. The chain combines TRBV11-1 with TRBJ2-1; no reliable D call. This CDR3 spans 14 amino acids. Germline CDR1 reads SGHAT; CDR2 reads FQDESV (reference sequence). The DNA for the CDR3 is TGTGTCAGCAGCTTATCCCGCGTCTACAATGAGCAGTTCTTC. Amino acids: CVSSLSRVYNEQFF.

This clonotype has a single count. The CDR3 nucleotides read TGCGCCAGCAGCCAACCTCTCAGGACTAACGGGAGGACTCCCTACGAGCAGTACTTC. It translates to CASSQPLRTNGRTPYEQYF. The chain links TRBV4-1 to TRBJ2-7; 7 bases are a match to TRBD2. The CDR3 has 19 residues. Germline CDR1 is MGHRA and CDR2 is YSYEKL. The trim removed 2 bases at V and 2 bases at J, leaving 18 bases unmatched.

Concerning this clonotype: A much larger clone lies a single base off, so this may be a read error. Since no conserved phenylalanine or tryptophan closes the CDR3, a read error is the likely cause. The genes are TRBV6-2 or TRBV6-3 and TRBJ1-5; the match to TRBD1 covers 11 bases. Germline V gene data show CDR1 as MNHEY and CDR2 as SVGEGT. The CDR3 runs 13 residues. The trim removed 8 bases at V and 6 bases at J, leaving 3 bases unmatched. The CDR3 loop is CASGQGAGQPQHL. CDR3 coding DNA: TGTGCCAGCGGACAGGGGGCAGGTCAGCCCCAGCATCTT.

This clonotype was detected a few times. The CDR3, as DNA: TGTGCCAGCAGCCGGACCCCTCAGCCCCAGCATTTT. The encoded protein is CASSRTPQPQHF. The rearrangement uses TRBV7-9 and TRBJ1-5; D not certain. Germline CDR1 is SEHNR and CDR2 is FQNEAQ (reference sequence). V lost 5 bases to trimming and J lost 6 bases, with 8 bases between them. This CDR3 contains 12 residues.

CDR3 in amino acids: CASSWFVTGVTWELFF. The DNA for the CDR3 is TGTGCCAGCTCCTGGTTCGTGACAGGGGTTACCTGGGAGCTGTTTTTT. J is TRBJ2-2 and V is TRBV6-6; the match to TRBD1 covers 8 bases. The germline V gene has CDR1 MNHNY and CDR2 SVGAGI (reference sequence). This CDR3 is 16 amino acids long. J gave up 9 bases and V 8 bases, and 17 bases lay outside the gene matches.

This clonotype was picked up many times. This chain uses TRBV6-5 with TRBJ2-1, with D perhaps given as TRBD1 or TRBD2 (5 bases each). This CDR3 comprises 13 residues. V was cut by 0 bases and J by 13 bases, with 13 bases left in between. CDR1 is MNHEY, CDR2 SVGAGI, per germline. CDR3 sequence: CASSYSGERHQFF. CDR3 bases: TGTGCCAGCAGTTACTCGGGGGAGAGGCATCAGTTCTTC.

On this clonotype itself: Since a much larger clone is just one base distant, this may be a read error. The chain carries TRBV4-3 and TRBJ2-1; 10 bases match TRBD2. The germline CDR1 and CDR2 sequences are LGHNA and YSLEER. The CDR3 is 15 residues long. Unmatched junction bases numbered 4, after V lost 3 bases and J lost 5 bases. CDR3 in amino acids: CASSHVLAGHNEQFF. The CDR3 DNA reads as TGCGCCAGCAGCCACGTACTAGCGGGACACAATGAGCAGTTCTTC.

This clonotype has a count of ten or more. The V call is TRBV5-5, the J call TRBJ2-2; 13 positions match TRBD2. This CDR3 is built from 17 residues. Per germline, CDR1 SGHKS and CDR2 YYEKEE (reference sequence). With V trimmed by 8 bases and J by 5 bases, 12 bases remained unmatched. The CDR3: CASVVKPGLAGTGELFF. The CDR3 DNA follows: TGTGCCAGTGTTGTCAAACCGGGACTAGCGGGGACCGGGGAGCTGTTTTTT.

Concerning this clonotype itself: The CDR3 does not end in the conserved phenylalanine or tryptophan, so this is likely a read error. The gene calls are TRBV5-6 and TRBJ1-5; D might be TRBD1 (5 bases). There are 14 residues in the CDR3. Trimming stripped 2 bases from V and 6 bases from J, with 12 bases between. Germline V gives CDR1 SGHDT, CDR2 YYEEEE. The CDR3, as DNA: TGTGCCAGCAGCTTCGGTGGGGGATCTCAGCCCCAGCATTTA. It codes for CASSFGGGSQPQHL.

Worth noting for this clonotype: Relative to the germline gene, one junction end is altered; a read error may explain this. This sequence joins TRBV11-1 and TRBJ2-1, with a possible D match to TRBD1 (7 bases). The CDR3 has 16 amino acids. The germline CDR1 and CDR2 sequences are SGHAT and FQDESV (reference sequence). In DNA form, the CDR3 reads TGTGCCAGCTGCTTAGCGGAATGGACAGGAGAGAATGAGCAGTTCTTC. It translates to CASCLAEWTGENEQFF.

Of note for this clonotype: A much larger clone differs from this one at a single base, so this may be a read error. The rearrangement joins TRBV4-3 to TRBJ2-1; 13 bases map to TRBD2. The ends lost 1 base at V and 0 bases at J; junction bases unmatched: 3. The CDR3 extends over 18 amino acids. The germline gives CDR1 LGHNA, CDR2 YSLEER. CDR3 amino acids: CASSQVGLAGISYNEQFF. In nucleotides, the CDR3 is TGCGCCAGCAGCCAAGTGGGACTAGCGGGAATCTCCTACAATGAGCAGTTCTTC.

The chain uses TRBV11-2 and TRBJ2-3, with D perhaps matching TRBD2 (5 bases). CDR3 length: 16 amino acids. Trimming left V 10 bases short and J 1 base short, with 21 bases between. From germline, CDR1 is SGHAT and CDR2 FQNNGV. CDR3 in DNA: TGTGCCAACAGTTTAGGTCCCGAGGAGGGCACAGATACGCAGTATTTT. It translates to CANSLGPEEGTDTQYF.

This chain connects TRBV19 to TRBJ1-2, with TRBD1 matching 7 bases. Germline V gene sequence: CDR1 LNHDA, CDR2 SQIVND (reference sequence). The CDR3 is 15 residues long. J gave up 4 bases and V 3 bases, and 8 bases lay outside the gene matches. In DNA, the CDR3 is TGTGCCAGTAGTATGGGACAGACTTTCTCCTATGGCTACACCTTC. As protein: CASSMGQTFSYGYTF.